This T cell receptor beta chain is from a study of blood T cell repertoires in COVID-19. Study details: Researchers got acute and convalescent COVID-19 samples from the United States, Italy and Spain. Sources were T cells, B-cell-depleted T cells, or PBMCs; the material itself was cDNA or gDNA.

Seattle researchers signed up patients amid active infection and tracked them longitudinally. Methods used by the authors: Reference gene primer amplification in the assay estimated nucleated cell counts. This table comes from immunoSEQ multiplex PCR, and its TCRdb copy is limited to in-frame clones, with some not included. V and J calls and clone size are those listed in that table; D and trimming were worked out from the DNA. The table shows over 50,000 clones, with 55% to 75% occurring only once. Germline assignment: CDR1 LNHNV and CDR2 YYDKDF (reference sequence). This CDR3 region has 16 residues. V lost 5 bases, J lost 1 base, and 15 bases lay in between.

V and J are TRBV15 and TRBJ2-1; D possibly corresponds to TRBD2 (6 bases). The sequencing sample was made of peripheral blood. The receptor's source is a woman in her 70s with COVID-19, enrolled during active disease. The CDR3, as DNA: TGTGCCACCAGCTTTAGACTAGAACGGTCCTACAATGAGCAGTTCTTC. It encodes CATSFRLERSYNEQFF.